The source of this T cell receptor beta chain is a study of blood T cell repertoires in COVID-19. For the study at large: Samples of COVID-19 (acute and convalescent) were obtained from the United States, Italy and Spain.

CDR3 length: 15 residues. Germline-derived CDR1 and CDR2 are SEHNR and FQNEAQ (reference sequence). V lost 5 bases, J lost 7 bases, and 20 bases lay in between. Repertoires were generated with immunoSEQ multiplex PCR, while TCRdb's copy carries only in-frame clones and drops some. The sample holds roughly 73,000 clones; about 86% are singletons and the top ten take around 3.9%. This TCR was sampled from a man between 65 and 85 years old with active COVID-19. The sample was peripheral blood. V is TRBV7-9 and J is TRBJ1-2, with D possibly TRBD1 on 6 matching bases. The CDR3 sequence: CASSPPGGPGVGYTF. For the CDR3, the DNA is TGTGCCAGCAGCCCCCCGGGGGGGCCAGGGGTTGGCTACACCTTC.